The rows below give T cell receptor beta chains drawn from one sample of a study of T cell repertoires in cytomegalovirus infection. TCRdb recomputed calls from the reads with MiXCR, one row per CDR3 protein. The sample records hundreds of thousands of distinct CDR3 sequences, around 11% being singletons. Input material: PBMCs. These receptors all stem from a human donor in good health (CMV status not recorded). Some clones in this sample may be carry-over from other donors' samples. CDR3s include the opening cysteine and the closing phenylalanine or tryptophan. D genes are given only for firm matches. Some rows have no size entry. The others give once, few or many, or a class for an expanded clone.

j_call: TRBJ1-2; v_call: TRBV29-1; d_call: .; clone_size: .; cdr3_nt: TGCAGCGTTGAAGATCGTGGGGGCTACACCTTC; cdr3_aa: CSVEDRGGYTF
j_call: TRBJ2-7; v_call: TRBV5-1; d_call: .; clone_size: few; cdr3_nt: TGCGCCAGCGGCGAGCCCGCGGGGGAGCAGTACTTC; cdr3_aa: CASGEPAGEQYF
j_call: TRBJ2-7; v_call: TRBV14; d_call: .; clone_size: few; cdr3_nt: TGTGCCAGCAGCCCAGGGGTTAGGTACGAGCAGTACTTC; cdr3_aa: CASSPGVRYEQYF
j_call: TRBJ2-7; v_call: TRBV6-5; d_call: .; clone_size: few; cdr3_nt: TGTGCCAGCAGTAAGAACTACGAGCAGTACTTC; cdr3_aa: CASSKNYEQYF
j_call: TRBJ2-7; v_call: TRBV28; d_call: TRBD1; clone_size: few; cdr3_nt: TGTGCCAGCAGTTCAACAGGGGGCATTGACGACAACGAGCAGTACTTC; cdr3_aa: CASSSTGGIDDNEQYF
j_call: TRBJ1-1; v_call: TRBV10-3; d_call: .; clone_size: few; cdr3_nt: TGTGCCATCAGTGAGTCGACAAAGGCCACTGAAGCTTTCTTT; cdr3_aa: CAISESTKATEAFF
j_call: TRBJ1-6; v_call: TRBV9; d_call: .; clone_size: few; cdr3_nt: TGTGCCAGCAGCGTAGATGAGGGAAATTCACCCCTCCACTTT; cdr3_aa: CASSVDEGNSPLHF
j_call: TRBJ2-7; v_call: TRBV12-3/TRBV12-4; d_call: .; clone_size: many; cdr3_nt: TGTGCCAGCCTAACACCATGGGGACTGAACTCCTACGAGCAGTACTTC; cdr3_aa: CASLTPWGLNSYEQYF
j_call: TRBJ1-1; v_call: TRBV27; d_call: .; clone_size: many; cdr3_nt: TGTGCCAGCAGTTTATCGGGGGCAGCGGTCACTGAAGCTTTCTTT; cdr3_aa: CASSLSGAAVTEAFF
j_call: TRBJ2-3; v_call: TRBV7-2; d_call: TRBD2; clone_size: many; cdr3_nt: TGTGCCAGCAGCTTAGTAGGGACTAGCGGGAGTGCAGATACGCAGTATTTT; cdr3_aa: CASSLVGTSGSADTQYF
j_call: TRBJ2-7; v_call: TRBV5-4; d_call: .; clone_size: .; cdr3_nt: TGTGCCAGCGGCTTGGTGGGCTACGAGCAGTACTTC; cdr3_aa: CASGLVGYEQYF
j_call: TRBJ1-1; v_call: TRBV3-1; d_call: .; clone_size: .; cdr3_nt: TGTGCCAGCAGCCCGGCCGACAGGTCGAACACTGAAGCTTTCTTT; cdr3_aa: CASSPADRSNTEAFF
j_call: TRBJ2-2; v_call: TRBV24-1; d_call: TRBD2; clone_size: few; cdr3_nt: TGTGCCACCAGTGGTCGGGGCGTAGCGGGGAACACCGGGGAGCTGTTTTTT; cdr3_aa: CATSGRGVAGNTGELFF
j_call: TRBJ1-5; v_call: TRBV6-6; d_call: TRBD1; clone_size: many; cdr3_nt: TGTGCCAGCAGACGACAGGGTAATAGCAATCAGCCCCAGCATTTT; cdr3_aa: CASRRQGNSNQPQHF
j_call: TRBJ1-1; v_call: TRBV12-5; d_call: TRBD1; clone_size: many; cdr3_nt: TGTGCTAGTGGTTTAGCCGGGACAGGGGAAGCTTTCTTT; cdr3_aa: CASGLAGTGEAFF
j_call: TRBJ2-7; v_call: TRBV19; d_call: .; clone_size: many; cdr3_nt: TGTGCCAGTAGTATATGGGGCTACGAGCAGTACTTC; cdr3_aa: CASSIWGYEQYF
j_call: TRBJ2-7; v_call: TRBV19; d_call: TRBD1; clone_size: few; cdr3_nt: TGTGCCAGTAGTGAACCGGGACAGCCAGACGAGCAGTACTTC; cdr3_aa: CASSEPGQPDEQYF
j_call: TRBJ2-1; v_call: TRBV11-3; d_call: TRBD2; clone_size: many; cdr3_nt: TGTGCCAGCAGCCAGGGACTAGCGGGAGCCCCCTACAATGAGCAGTTCTTC; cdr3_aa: CASSQGLAGAPYNEQFF
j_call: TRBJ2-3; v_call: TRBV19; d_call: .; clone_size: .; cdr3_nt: TGTGCCAGTAGTCTAAGTGAGAACAGGGATACGCAGTATTTT; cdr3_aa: CASSLSENRDTQYF
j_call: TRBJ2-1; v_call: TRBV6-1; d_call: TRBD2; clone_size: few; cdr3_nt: TGTGCCATACCTTCTTCTAGCGGGACCTACAATGAGCAGTTCTTC; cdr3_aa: CAIPSSSGTYNEQFF
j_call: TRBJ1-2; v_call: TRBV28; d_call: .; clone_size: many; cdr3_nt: TGTGCCAGCTACCTGGGCAGGGACTATGGCTACACCTTC; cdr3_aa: CASYLGRDYGYTF
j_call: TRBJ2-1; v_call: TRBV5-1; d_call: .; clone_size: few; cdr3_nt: TGCGCCAGCAGCTTAGCCCGGGACATCTCCTACAATGAGCAGTTCTTC; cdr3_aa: CASSLARDISYNEQFF
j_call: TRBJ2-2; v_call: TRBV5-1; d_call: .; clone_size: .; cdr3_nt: TGCGCCAGCAGCTTGGCTGGAAAGACAACCGGGGAGCTGTTTTTT; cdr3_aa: CASSLAGKTTGELFF
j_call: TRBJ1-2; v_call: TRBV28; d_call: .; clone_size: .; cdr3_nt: TGTGCCAGCCTCCCGGGACAACTAACGAATGGCTACACCTTC; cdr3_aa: CASLPGQLTNGYTF
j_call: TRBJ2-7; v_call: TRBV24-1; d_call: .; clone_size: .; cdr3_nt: TGTGCCACCAGTGATCCCGCCCCCTACGAGCAGTACTTC; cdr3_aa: CATSDPAPYEQYF
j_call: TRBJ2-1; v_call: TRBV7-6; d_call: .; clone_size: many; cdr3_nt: TGTGCCAGCAGCTTATCGCAATGGGGGTTAACGGGAAATGACAATGAGCAGTTCTTC; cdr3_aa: CASSLSQWGLTGNDNEQFF
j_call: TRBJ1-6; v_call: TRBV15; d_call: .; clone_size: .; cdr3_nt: TGTGCCACCAGCAGAGATAGGGTGCGGGCGAATTCACCCCTCCACTTT; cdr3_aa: CATSRDRVRANSPLHF
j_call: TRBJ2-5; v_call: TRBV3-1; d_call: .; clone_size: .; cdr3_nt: TGTGCCAGCAGCCATAGGACAGGTGGGAGGGAGACCCAGTACTTC; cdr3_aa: CASSHRTGGRETQYF
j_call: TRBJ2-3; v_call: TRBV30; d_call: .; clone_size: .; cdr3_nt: TGTGCCTGGAGTAAGGGGGGGCTCACAGATACGCAGTATTTT; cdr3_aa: CAWSKGGLTDTQYF
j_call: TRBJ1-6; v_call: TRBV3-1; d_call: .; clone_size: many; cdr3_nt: TGTGCCAGCAGCCAAGCCGGAGGGGGTGGTAGGTCACCCCTCCACTTT; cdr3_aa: CASSQAGGGGRSPLHF
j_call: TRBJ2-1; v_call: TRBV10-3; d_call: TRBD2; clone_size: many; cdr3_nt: TGTGCCACCCAACCAACTAGCGGGAGGACCGCTGAGCAGTTCTTC; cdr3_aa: CATQPTSGRTAEQFF
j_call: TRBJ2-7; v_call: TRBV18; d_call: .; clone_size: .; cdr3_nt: TGTGCCAGCTCGGGAGGTCCCCCAAGAGCCTCCGAGCAGTACTTC; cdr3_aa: CASSGGPPRASEQYF
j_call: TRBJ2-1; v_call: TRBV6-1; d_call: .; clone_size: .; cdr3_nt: TGTGCCAGCAGCGAAGATGAGGGAGGTAGCTCCTACAATGAGCAGTTCTTC; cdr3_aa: CASSEDEGGSSYNEQFF
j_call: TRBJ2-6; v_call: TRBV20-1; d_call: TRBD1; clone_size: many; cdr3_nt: TGCAGTGCTAGAGAGACAGGGATGAGACTCTCTGGGGCCAACGTCCTGACTTTC; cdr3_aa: CSARETGMRLSGANVLTF
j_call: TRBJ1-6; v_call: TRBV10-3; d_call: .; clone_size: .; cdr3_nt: TGTGCCATCAGTGAGTCGGGGATCTATAATTCACCCCTCCACTTT; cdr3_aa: CAISESGIYNSPLHF
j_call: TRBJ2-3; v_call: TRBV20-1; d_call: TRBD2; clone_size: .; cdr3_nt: TGCAGTGCTAGAGAAAATAGCGGGTCACACACAGATACGCAGTATTTT; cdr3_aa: CSARENSGSHTDTQYF
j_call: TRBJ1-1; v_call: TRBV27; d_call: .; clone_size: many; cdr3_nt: TGTGCCAGCAGCTCGGTTGGGACTGAAGCTTTCTTT; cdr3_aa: CASSSVGTEAFF
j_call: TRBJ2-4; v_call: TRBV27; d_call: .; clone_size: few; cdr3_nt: TGTGCCAGCAGTTCCTTTGGGGGTTTGTTAGACATTCAGTACTTC; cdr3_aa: CASSSFGGLLDIQYF
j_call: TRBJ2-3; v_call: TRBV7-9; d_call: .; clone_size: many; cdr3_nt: TGTGCCAGCAGGAAGGGAAGGCCGGGGCAGCGCGGAGATACGCAGTATTTT; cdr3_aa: CASRKGRPGQRGDTQYF
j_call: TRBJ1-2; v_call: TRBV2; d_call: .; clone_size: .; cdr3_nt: TGTGCCAGCAGTCCCTCACAGTATAACTATGGCTACACCTTC; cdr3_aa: CASSPSQYNYGYTF
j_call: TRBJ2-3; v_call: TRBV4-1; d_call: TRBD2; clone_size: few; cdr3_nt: TGCGCCAGCAGCCAAGTGGGACTAGCGGGAGGCCCGACGCAGTATTTT; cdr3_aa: CASSQVGLAGGPTQYF
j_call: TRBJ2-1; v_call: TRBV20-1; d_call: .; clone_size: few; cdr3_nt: TGCAGTGCTTGGTCCTACAATGAGCAGTTCTTC; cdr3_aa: CSAWSYNEQFF
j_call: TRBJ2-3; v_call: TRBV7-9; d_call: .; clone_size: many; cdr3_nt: TGTGCCAGCAGCACAGCCAGGGGGGAGCCTACGCAGTATTTT; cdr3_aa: CASSTARGEPTQYF
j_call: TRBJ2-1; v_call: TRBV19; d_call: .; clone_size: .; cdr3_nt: TGTGCCAGTAGTCCGTTGATGGGAGACAATGAGCAGTTCTTC; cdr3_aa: CASSPLMGDNEQFF
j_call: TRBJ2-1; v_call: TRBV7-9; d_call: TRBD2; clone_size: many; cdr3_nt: TGTGCCAGCAGCTCCACTCGGACTAGCGGTTACAATGAGCAGTTCTTC; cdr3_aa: CASSSTRTSGYNEQFF
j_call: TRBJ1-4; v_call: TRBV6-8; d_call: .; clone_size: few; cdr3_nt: TGTGCCAGCAGTTTTAACAGGGCGAGGGAAAAACTGTTTTTT; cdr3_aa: CASSFNRAREKLFF
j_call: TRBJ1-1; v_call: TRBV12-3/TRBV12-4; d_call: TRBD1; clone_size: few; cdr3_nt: TGTGCCAGCAGTGGGACAGGGAGGGGGACTGAAGCTTTCTTT; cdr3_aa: CASSGTGRGTEAFF
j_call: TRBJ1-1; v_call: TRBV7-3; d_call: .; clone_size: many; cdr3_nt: TGTGCCAGCAGCCCACCCGGGGGGAGTAGGACTGAAGCTTTCTTT; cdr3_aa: CASSPPGGSRTEAFF
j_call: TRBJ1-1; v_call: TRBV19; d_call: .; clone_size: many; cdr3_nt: TGTGCCAGTAGGCCATCCGGGACCCCTATGAACACTGAAGCTTTCTTT; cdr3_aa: CASRPSGTPMNTEAFF
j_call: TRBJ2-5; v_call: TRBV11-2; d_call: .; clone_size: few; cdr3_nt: TGTGCCAGCAGCCCCGAGGGCGGGGCCCAGTACTTC; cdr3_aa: CASSPEGGAQYF
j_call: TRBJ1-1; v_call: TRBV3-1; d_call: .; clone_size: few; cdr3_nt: TGTGCCAGCAGCCAAGTAGGGCGGGGAGCTTTCTTT; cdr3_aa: CASSQVGRGAFF
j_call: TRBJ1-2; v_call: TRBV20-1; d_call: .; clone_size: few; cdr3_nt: TGCAGTGCTAGAGGTCAGGGAGGTGGCTACACCTTC; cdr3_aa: CSARGQGGGYTF
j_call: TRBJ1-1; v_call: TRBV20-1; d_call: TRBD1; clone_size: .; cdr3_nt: TGCAGTGCTCGAAGCCGGGACAGGGGGACCAGGGGTGAAGCTTTCTTT; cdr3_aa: CSARSRDRGTRGEAFF
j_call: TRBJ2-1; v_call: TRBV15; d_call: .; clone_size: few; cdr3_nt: TGTGCCACCAGCGGTAGGGGGGGTCATTTACCCTACAATGAGCAGTTCTTC; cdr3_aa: CATSGRGGHLPYNEQFF
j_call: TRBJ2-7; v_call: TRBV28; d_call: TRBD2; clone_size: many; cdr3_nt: TGTGCCAGCAGTTTATCTCGGATAGCGGGAGGATCCTACGAGCAGTACTTC; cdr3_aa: CASSLSRIAGGSYEQYF
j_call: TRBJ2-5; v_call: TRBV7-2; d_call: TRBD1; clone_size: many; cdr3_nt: TGTGCCAGCAGCCCTCTCAGGGGGCGCGAGACCCAGTACTTC; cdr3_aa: CASSPLRGRETQYF
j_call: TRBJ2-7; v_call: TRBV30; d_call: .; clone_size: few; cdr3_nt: TGTGCCTGGAGCCCCGGAAGGGGCTACGAGCAGTACTTC; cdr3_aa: CAWSPGRGYEQYF
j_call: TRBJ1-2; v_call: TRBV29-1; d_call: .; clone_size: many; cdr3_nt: TGCAGCGTAGAGAGCCAGGGGACTAACTATGGCTACACCTTC; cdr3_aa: CSVESQGTNYGYTF
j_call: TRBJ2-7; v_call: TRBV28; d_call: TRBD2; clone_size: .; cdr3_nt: TGTGCCAGCAGCCATGGGGGGACTAGCGGCTACGAGCAGTACTTC; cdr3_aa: CASSHGGTSGYEQYF